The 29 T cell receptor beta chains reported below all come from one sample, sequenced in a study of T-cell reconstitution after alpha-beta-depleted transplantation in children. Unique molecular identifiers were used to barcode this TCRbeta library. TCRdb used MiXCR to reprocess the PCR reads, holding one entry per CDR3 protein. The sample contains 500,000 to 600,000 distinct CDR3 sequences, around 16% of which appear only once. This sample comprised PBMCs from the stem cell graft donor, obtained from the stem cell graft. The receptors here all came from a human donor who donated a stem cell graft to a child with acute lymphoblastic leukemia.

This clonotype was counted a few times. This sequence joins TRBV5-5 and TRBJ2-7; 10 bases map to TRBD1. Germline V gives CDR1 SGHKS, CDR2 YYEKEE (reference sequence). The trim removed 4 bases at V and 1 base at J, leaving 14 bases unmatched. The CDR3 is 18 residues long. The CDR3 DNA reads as TGTGCCAGCAGCAGGGACAGGGGCCTCGATCGTGGGTCCTACGAGCAGTACTTC. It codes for CASSRDRGLDRGSYEQYF.

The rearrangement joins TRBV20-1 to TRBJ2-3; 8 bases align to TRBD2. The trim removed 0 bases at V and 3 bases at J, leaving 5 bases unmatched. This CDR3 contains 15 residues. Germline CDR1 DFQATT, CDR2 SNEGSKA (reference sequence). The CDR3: CSAREELAATDTQYF. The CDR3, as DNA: TGCAGTGCTAGAGAGGAACTAGCGGCAACAGATACGCAGTATTTT.

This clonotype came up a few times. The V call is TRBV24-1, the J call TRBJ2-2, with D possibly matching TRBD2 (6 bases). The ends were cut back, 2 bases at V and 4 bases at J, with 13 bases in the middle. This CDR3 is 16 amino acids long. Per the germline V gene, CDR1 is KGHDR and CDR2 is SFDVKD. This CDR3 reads CATSDSRGASTGELFF. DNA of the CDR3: TGTGCCACCAGTGATTCGCGGGGCGCCTCCACCGGGGAGCTGTTTTTT.

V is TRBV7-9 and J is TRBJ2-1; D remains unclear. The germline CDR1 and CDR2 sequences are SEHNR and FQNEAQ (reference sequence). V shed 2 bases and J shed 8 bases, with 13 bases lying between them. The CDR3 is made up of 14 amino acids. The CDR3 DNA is TGTGCCAGCAGCTTAAGTCTAGTCCCCGATGAGCAGTTCTTC. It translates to CASSLSLVPDEQFF.

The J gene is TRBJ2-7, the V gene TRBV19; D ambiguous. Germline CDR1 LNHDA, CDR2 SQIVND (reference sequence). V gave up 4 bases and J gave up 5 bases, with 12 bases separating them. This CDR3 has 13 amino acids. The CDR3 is CASSTMVFDEQYF. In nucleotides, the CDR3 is TGTGCCAGTAGTACCATGGTTTTCGACGAGCAGTACTTC. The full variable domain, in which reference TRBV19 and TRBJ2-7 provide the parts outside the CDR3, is DGGITQSPKYLFRKEGQNVTLSCEQNLNHDAMYWYRQDPGQGLRLIYYSQIVNDFQKGDIAEGYSVSREKKESFPLTVTSAQKNPTAFYLCASSTMVFDEQYFGPGTRLTVT.

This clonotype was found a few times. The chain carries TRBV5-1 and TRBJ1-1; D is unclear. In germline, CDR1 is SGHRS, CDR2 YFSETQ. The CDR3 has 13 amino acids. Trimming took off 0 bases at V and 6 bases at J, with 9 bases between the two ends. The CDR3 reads CASSLDPPPEAFF. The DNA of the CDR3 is TGCGCCAGCAGCTTGGATCCACCCCCTGAAGCTTTCTTT.

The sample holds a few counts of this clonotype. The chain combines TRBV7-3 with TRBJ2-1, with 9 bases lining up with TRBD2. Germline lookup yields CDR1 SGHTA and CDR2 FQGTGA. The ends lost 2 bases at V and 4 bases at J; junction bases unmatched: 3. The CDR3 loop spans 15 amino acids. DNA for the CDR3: TGTGCCAGCAGCTTAGGAGCGGGAGGTTACAATGAGCAGTTCTTC. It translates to CASSLGAGGYNEQFF.

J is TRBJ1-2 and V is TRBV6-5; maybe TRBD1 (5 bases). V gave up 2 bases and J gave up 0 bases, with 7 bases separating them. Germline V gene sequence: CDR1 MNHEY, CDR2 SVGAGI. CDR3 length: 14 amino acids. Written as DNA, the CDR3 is TGTGCCAGCAGTTACAGGGGCCCTAACTATGGCTACACCTTC. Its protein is CASSYRGPNYGYTF.

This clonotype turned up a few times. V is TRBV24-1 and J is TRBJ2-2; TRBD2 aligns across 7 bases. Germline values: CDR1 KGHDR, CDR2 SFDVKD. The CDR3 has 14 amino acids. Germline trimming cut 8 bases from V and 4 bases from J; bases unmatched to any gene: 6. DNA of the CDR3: TGTGCCACCACCCCCAGCGGGACCACCGGGGAGCTGTTTTTT. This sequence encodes CATTPSGTTGELFF.

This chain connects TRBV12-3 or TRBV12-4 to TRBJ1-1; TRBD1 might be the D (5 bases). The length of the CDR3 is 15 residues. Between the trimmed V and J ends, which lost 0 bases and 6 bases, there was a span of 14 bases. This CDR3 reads CASSLAELDSSEAFF. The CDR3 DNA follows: TGTGCCAGCAGTTTAGCGGAGCTAGACAGCTCTGAAGCTTTCTTT.

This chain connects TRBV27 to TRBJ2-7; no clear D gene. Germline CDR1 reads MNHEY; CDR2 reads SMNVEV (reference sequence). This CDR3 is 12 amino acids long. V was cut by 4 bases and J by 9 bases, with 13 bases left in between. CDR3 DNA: TGTGCCAGCAGTTCGCTTTCCGACCCGCAGTACTTC. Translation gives CASSSLSDPQYF.

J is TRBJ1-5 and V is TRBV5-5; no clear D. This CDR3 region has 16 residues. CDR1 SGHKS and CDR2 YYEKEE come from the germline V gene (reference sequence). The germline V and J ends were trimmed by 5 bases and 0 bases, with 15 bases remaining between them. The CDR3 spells CASSRQAWGSNQPQHF. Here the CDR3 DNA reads TGTGCCAGCAGTCGCCAGGCGTGGGGTAGCAATCAGCCCCAGCATTTT.

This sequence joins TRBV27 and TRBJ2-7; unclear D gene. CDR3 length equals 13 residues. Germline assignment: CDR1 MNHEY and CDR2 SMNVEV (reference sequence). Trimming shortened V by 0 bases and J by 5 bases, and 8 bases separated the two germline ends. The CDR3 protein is CASSLSGNHEQYF. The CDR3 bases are TGTGCCAGCAGTTTATCAGGGAACCACGAGCAGTACTTC.

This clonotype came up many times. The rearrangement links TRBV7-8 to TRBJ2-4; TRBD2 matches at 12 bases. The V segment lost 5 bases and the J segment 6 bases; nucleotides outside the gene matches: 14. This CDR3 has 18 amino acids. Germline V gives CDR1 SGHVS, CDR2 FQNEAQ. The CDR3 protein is CASSNPGLAGSKSNIQYF. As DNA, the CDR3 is TGTGCCAGCAGCAACCCTGGACTAGCGGGATCCAAATCAAACATTCAGTACTTC.

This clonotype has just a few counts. CDR3: CASSLSRARNTEAFF. CDR3 sequence (DNA): TGTGCCAGCAGCTTATCTCGGGCCAGGAACACTGAAGCTTTCTTT. This chain links TRBV7-8 with TRBJ1-1, with D uncertain. Germline V gene data show CDR1 as SGHVS and CDR2 as FQNEAQ. V lost 2 bases to trimming and J lost 1 base, with 11 bases between them. This CDR3 is built from 15 residues.

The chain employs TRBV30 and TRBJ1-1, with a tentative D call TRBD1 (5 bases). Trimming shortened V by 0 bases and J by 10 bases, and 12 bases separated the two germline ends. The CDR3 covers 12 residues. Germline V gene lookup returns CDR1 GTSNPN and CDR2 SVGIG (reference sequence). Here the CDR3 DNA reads TGTGCCTGGAGTGTTGAGGGGAGAGGAGCTTTCTTT. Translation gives CAWSVEGRGAFF.

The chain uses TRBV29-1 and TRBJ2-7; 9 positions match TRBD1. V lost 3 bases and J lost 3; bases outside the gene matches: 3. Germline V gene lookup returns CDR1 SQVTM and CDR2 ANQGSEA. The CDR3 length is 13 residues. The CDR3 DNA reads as TGCAGCGTTGAGCGACAGGGGGACTACGAGCAGTACTTC. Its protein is CSVERQGDYEQYF.

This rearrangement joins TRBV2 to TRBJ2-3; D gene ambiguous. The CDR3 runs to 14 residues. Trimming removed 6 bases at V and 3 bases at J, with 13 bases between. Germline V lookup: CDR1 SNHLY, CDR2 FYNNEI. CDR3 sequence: CASRGMIVTDTQYF. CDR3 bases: TGTGCCAGCAGAGGGATGATAGTAACAGATACGCAGTATTTT.

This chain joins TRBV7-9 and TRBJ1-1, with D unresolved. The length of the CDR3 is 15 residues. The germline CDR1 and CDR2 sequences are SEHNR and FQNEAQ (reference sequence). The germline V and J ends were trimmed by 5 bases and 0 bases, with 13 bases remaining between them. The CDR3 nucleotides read TGTGCCAGCAGCCCCAGGATCGGGATGAACACTGAAGCTTTCTTT. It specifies CASSPRIGMNTEAFF.

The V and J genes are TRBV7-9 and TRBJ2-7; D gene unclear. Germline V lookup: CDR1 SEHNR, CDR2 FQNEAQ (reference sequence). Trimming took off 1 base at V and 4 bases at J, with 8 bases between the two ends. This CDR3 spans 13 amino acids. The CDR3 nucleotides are TGTGCCAGCAGCTTAGATCAAAGATACGAGCAGTACTTC. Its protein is CASSLDQRYEQYF. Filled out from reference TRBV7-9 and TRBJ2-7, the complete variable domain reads DTGVSQNPRHKITKRGQNVTFRCDPISEHNRLYWYRQTLGQGPEFLTYFQNEAQLEKSRLLSDRFSAERPKGSFSTLEIQRTEQGDSAMYLCASSLDQRYEQYFGPGTRLTVT.

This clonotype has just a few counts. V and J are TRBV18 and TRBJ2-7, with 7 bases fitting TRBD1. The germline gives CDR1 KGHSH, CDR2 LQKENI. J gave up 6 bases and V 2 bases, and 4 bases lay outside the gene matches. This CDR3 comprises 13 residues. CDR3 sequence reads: CASSPLGTAEQYF. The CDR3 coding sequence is TGTGCCAGCTCACCATTAGGGACAGCCGAGCAGTACTTC.

CDR3 residues: CSVAFGLDQPQHF. The CDR3 nucleotides are TGCAGCGTCGCCTTCGGGCTTGATCAGCCCCAGCATTTT. The V gene is TRBV29-1, the J gene TRBJ1-5; D gene ambiguous. CDR1 SQVTM and CDR2 ANQGSEA come from the germline V gene. Trimming shortened V by 6 bases and J by 5 bases, and 14 bases separated the two germline ends. The CDR3 loop spans 13 amino acids.

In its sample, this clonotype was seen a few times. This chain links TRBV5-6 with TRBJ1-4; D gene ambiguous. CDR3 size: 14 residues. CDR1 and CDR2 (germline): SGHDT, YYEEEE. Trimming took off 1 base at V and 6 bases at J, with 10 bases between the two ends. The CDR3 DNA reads TGTGCCAGCAGCTTGACACTAAGGCATGAAAAACTGTTTTTT. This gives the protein CASSLTLRHEKLFF.

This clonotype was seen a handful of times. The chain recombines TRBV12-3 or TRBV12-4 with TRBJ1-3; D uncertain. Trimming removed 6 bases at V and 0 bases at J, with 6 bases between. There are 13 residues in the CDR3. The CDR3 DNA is TGTGCCAGCAGAGACCACTCTGGAAACACCATATATTTT. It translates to CASRDHSGNTIYF.

CDR3 protein: CASSSGTGLSTDTQYF. The DNA for the CDR3 is TGTGCCAGCAGTTCCGGGACAGGGTTAAGCACAGATACGCAGTATTTT. The chain carries TRBV6-2 or TRBV6-3 and TRBJ2-3; 9 bases are shared with TRBD1. J gave up 0 bases and V 4 bases, and 5 bases lay outside the gene matches. The CDR3 totals 16 residues. Germline lookup yields CDR1 MNHEY and CDR2 SVGEGT.

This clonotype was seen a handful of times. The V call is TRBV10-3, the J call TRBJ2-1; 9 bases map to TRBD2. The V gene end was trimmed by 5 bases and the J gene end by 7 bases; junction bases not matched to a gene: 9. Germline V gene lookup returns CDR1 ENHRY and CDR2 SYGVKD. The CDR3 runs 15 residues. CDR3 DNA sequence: TGTGCCATCAGTCCCCAAGCGGGAGGCCAAAATGAGCAGTTCTTC. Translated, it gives CAISPQAGGQNEQFF.

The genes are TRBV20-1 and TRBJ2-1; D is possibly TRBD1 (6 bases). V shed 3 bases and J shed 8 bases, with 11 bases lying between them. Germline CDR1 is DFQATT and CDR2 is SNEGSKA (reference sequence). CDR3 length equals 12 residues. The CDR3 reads CSASGQWDEQFF. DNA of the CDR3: TGCAGTGCTAGCGGACAGTGGGATGAGCAGTTCTTC.

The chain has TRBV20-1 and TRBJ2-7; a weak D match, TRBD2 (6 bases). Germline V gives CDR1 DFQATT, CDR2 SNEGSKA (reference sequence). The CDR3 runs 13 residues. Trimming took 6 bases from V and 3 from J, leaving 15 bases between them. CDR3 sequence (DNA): TGCAGTGCCGGAGGGGTCGTCGTCTACGAGCAGTACTTC. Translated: CSAGGVVVYEQYF.

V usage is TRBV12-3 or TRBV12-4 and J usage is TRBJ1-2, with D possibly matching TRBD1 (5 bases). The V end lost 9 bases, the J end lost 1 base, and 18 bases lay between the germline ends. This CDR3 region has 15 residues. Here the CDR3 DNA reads TGTGCCAGTCTAAGTAGGGGACTAAATAACTATGGCTACACCTTC. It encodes CASLSRGLNNYGYTF.